This passage covers 13 T cell receptor beta chains from one sample sequenced in a study of T cell changes during pregnancy in multiple sclerosis. Sequenced by immunoSEQ multiplex PCR; TCRdb stores in-frame clones only, minus some. The table includes tens of thousands of clones, 90% to 95% detected once. Sequenced here: peripheral blood, sampled in the third trimester of pregnancy. The receptors shown here come from a female donor in good health, enrolled as a control in a pregnancy study.

The CDR3: CASSPGLLAGGPDTGELFF. The CDR3 DNA reads TGTGCCAGCAGCCCCGGACTACTAGCGGGGGGGCCGGACACCGGGGAGCTGTTTTTT. The V gene is TRBV14, the J gene TRBJ2-2; 13 nucleotides line up with TRBD2. This CDR3 has 19 amino acids. CDR1 SGHDN and CDR2 FVKESK come from the germline V gene. V trimming: 4 bases; J trimming: 3 bases; junction bases outside the gene matches: 11.

The rearrangement joins TRBV6-4 to TRBJ2-6; possible D gene TRBD1, 5 bases. Trimming stripped 5 bases from V and 0 bases from J, with 8 bases between. CDR3 size: 15 residues. Germline CDR1 reads MRHNA; CDR2 reads SNTAGT. CDR3 protein: CASSPQVSGANVLTF. For the CDR3, the DNA is TGTGCCAGCAGTCCACAGGTCTCTGGGGCCAACGTCCTGACTTTC.

The V and J genes are TRBV27 and TRBJ2-7, with 8 nucleotides matching TRBD1. J gave up 6 bases and V 7 bases, and 14 bases lay outside the gene matches. CDR1 is MNHEY and CDR2 is SMNVEV in the germline V gene (reference sequence). The CDR3 spans 15 residues. The CDR3 protein is CASIPSPGQVGEQYF. The CDR3, as DNA: TGTGCCAGCATCCCCTCACCGGGACAGGTGGGCGAGCAGTACTTC.

The chain has TRBV7-9 and TRBJ2-1; TRBD1 might be the D (6 bases). Germline V gene data show CDR1 as SEHNR and CDR2 as FQNEAQ (reference sequence). Deletions cut 4 bases from V and 7 bases from J, with 14 bases between. The CDR3 contains 14 residues. CDR3 DNA sequence: TGTGCCAGCAGCTGGGGACATTGGGTAAATGAGCAGTTCTTC. It yields the protein CASSWGHWVNEQFF.

This clone has just one count. The chain uses TRBV19 and TRBJ2-1, with unresolved D. The CDR3 runs to 14 residues. The germline gives CDR1 LNHDA, CDR2 SQIVND (reference sequence). Trimming cost V 3 bases and J 10 bases, with 16 bases left between them. The CDR3 loop reads CASSIAAASKEQFF. CDR3 nucleotides: TGTGCCAGTAGTATCGCGGCCGCCTCTAAGGAGCAGTTCTTC.

This clone occurred once. The gene calls are TRBV6-6 and TRBJ2-2; 8 nucleotides agree with TRBD1. V shed 7 bases, J shed 14 bases, and the junction held 12 bases outside the gene matches. The CDR3 has 13 amino acids. The germline V gene has CDR1 MNHNY and CDR2 SVGAGI (reference sequence). The CDR3: CASTRQGAIGLFF. CDR3 nucleotide sequence: TGTGCCAGCACCCGGCAGGGGGCTATAGGTCTGTTTTTT.

This chain links TRBV9 with TRBJ2-1; D is perhaps TRBD2 (5 bases). CDR3 length equals 16 residues. Germline V gene lookup returns CDR1 SGDLS and CDR2 YYNGEE. Trimming removed 0 bases from V and 8 bases from J, with 18 bases in between. The CDR3: CASSVAMGGPGDEQFF. The CDR3 DNA reads TGTGCCAGCAGCGTAGCTATGGGCGGGCCCGGGGATGAGCAGTTCTTC.

The V call is TRBV28, the J call TRBJ2-3; TRBD2 matches at 7 bases. Trimming took 6 bases from V and 1 from J; bases not matched to a gene: 10. Germline CDR1 reads MDHEN; CDR2 reads SYDVKM. This CDR3 has 16 amino acids. The CDR3 sequence is CASSNMGRGGTDTQYF. The CDR3 nucleotides read TGTGCCAGCAGCAATATGGGACGGGGGGGCACAGATACGCAGTATTTT.

The V gene is TRBV28, the J gene TRBJ2-5; tentatively, D is TRBD1 (5 bases). The germline gives CDR1 MDHEN, CDR2 SYDVKM. Deletions cut 3 bases from V and 2 bases from J, with 13 bases between. The CDR3 length is 15 residues. The CDR3 DNA reads TGTGCCAGCAGTTTCTCGTCTAGGGGACAAGAGACCCAGTACTTC. Translation: CASSFSSRGQETQYF.

The chain joins TRBV7-8 to TRBJ1-4; the D gene is possibly TRBD1 (5 bases). The V end lost 7 bases, the J end lost 8 bases, and 17 bases lay between the germline ends. CDR1 is SGHVS and CDR2 is FQNEAQ in the germline V gene. The CDR3 is 14 amino acids. CDR3 sequence reads: CASNSQGSGEKLFF. The CDR3 coding sequence is TGTGCCAGCAATTCTCAGGGTAGTGGGGAAAAACTGTTTTTT.

This clone was found once. V usage is TRBV25-1 and J usage is TRBJ2-7; a possible D gene is TRBD1 (5 bases). Germline values: CDR1 MGHDK, CDR2 SYGVNS. CDR3 size: 14 residues. V lost 4 bases and J lost 1, with 11 bases in between. The CDR3 region is CASSAATGSYEQYF. The CDR3 DNA reads as TGTGCCAGCAGTGCTGCAACAGGTTCCTACGAGCAGTACTTC.

This chain uses TRBV6-5 with TRBJ2-7; TRBD2 might be the D (5 bases). Trimming removed 0 bases from V and 0 bases from J, with 12 bases in between. The germline V gene has CDR1 MNHEY and CDR2 SVGAGI. There are 16 residues in the CDR3. This CDR3 is CASSYSWRADSYEQYF. CDR3 nucleotides: TGTGCCAGCAGTTACTCTTGGCGGGCCGACTCCTACGAGCAGTACTTC.

The genes are TRBV14 and TRBJ2-7, with 8 nucleotides matching TRBD1. Germline V gene data show CDR1 as SGHDN and CDR2 as FVKESK. The trim removed 4 bases at V and 3 bases at J, leaving 5 bases unmatched. This CDR3 has 14 residues. The chain's CDR3 is CASSPGTGGYEQYF. The DNA of the CDR3 is TGTGCCAGCAGCCCCGGGACAGGAGGCTACGAGCAGTACTTC.